The 7 T cell receptor beta chains in this list originate from one sample, sequenced in a study of blood T cell repertoires in COVID-19. Clones were sequenced by immunoSEQ multiplex PCR, and TCRdb holds only the in-frame ones, with some missing. The table includes 370,000 or so clones, approximately 87% detected once. The sequenced material came from PBMCs or T cells enriched from blood (not recorded which). These receptors came from a man under 40 who had recovered from COVID-19.

The rearrangement joins TRBV7-8 to TRBJ2-5; 9 nucleotides match TRBD2. V shed 4 bases and J 14 bases; nucleotides not matched to a gene: 8. The length of the CDR3 is 12 residues. Germline CDR1 and CDR2: SGHVS and FQNEAQ. CDR3 loop: CASSWERGDDYF. The CDR3 nucleotides read TGTGCCAGCAGCTGGGAGCGGGGGGACGATTACTTC.

The chain employs TRBV18 and TRBJ2-1; D is possibly TRBD1 (6 bases). Germline CDR1 and CDR2: KGHSH and LQKENI. V was clipped by 5 bases and J by 6 bases, with 14 bases between them. CDR3 length: 14 amino acids. In DNA, the CDR3 is TGTGCCAGCTCATTTACAGGGACCTCCAATGAGCAGTTCTTC. Translating gives CASSFTGTSNEQFF.

This chain links TRBV29-1 with TRBJ2-7, with TRBD1 as a possible D gene (6 bases). Per the germline V gene, CDR1 is SQVTM and CDR2 is ANQGSEA. The ends were cut back, 8 bases at V and 3 bases at J, with 14 bases in the middle. CDR3 length: 12 residues. The CDR3 here is CSTQGQGYEQYF. The CDR3 nucleotides are TGCAGCACCCAGGGGCAGGGCTACGAGCAGTACTTC.

This clone turned up a few times. The V and J genes are TRBV19 and TRBJ1-6, with D unclear. The V gene's germline CDR1 is LNHDA and CDR2 SQIVND (reference sequence). Trimming stripped 0 bases from V and 3 bases from J, with 6 bases between. This CDR3 spans 15 amino acids. CDR3 protein: CASSIEEGYNSPLHF. The DNA of the CDR3 is TGTGCCAGTAGTATAGAGGAGGGCTATAATTCACCCCTCCACTTT.

The rearrangement uses TRBV19 and TRBJ1-4; a possible D gene is TRBD1 (6 bases). The CDR3 is made up of 14 amino acids. CDR1 and CDR2 (germline): LNHDA, SQIVND (reference sequence). V lost 5 bases and J lost 3, with 10 bases in between. The CDR3 bases are TGTGCCAGTAGTCAACAGGGCCCTAATGAAAAACTGTTTTTT. It encodes CASSQQGPNEKLFF.

This clone showed up just once. The chain combines TRBV19 with TRBJ2-1; 16 nucleotides line up with TRBD2. The germline CDR1 and CDR2 sequences are LNHDA and SQIVND (reference sequence). The V gene end was trimmed by 1 base and the J gene end by 7 bases; junction bases not matched to a gene: 10. The CDR3 is made up of 19 amino acids. CDR3 in amino acids: CASSIAGTSGGALGNEQFF. DNA for the CDR3: TGTGCCAGTAGTATAGCTGGGACTAGCGGGGGGGCCCTGGGTAATGAGCAGTTCTTC. The whole variable domain, remainder taken from reference TRBV19 and TRBJ2-1, is DGGITQSPKYLFRKEGQNVTLSCEQNLNHDAMYWYRQDPGQGLRLIYYSQIVNDFQKGDIAEGYSVSREKKESFPLTVTSAQKNPTAFYLCASSIAGTSGGALGNEQFFGPGTRLTVL.

CDR3 amino acids: CAWVAGQGVQPLHF. CDR3 nucleotides: TGTGCCTGGGTTGCGGGACAGGGGGTTCAACCCCTCCACTTT. The chain uses TRBV30 and TRBJ1-6, with 11 bases matching TRBD1. V was pared by 5 bases and J by 12 bases, with 9 bases of the junction left unmatched. Germline V gene data show CDR1 as GTSNPN and CDR2 as SVGIG (reference sequence). The CDR3 totals 14 residues. Full variable domain (outside the CDR3, taken from reference TRBV30 and TRBJ1-6): SQTIHQWPATLVQPVGSPLSLECTVEGTSNPNLYWYRQAAGRGLQLLFYSVGIGQISSEVPQNLSASRPQDRQFILSSKKLLLSDSGFYLCAWVAGQGVQPLHFGNGTRLTVT.